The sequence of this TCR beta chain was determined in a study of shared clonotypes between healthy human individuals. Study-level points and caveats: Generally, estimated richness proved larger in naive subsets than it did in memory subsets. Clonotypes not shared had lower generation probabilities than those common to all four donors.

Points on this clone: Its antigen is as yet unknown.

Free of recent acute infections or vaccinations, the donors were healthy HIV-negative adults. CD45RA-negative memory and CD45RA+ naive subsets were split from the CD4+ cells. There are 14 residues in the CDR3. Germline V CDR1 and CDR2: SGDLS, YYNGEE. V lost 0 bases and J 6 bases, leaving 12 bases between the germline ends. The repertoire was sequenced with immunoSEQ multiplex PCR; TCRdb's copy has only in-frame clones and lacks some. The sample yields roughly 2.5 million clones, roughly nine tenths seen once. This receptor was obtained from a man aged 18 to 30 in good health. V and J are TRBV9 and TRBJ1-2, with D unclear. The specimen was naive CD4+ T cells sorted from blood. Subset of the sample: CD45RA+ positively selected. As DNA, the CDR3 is TGTGCCAGCAGCGTAGGCCCGGGCGAAAATGGCTACACCTTC. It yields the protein CASSVGPGENGYTF. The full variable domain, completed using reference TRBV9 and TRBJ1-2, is DSGVTQTPKHLITATGQRVTLRCSPRSGDLSVYWYQQSLDQGLQFLIQYYNGEERAKGNILERFSAQQFPDLHSELNLSSLELGDSALYFCASSVGPGENGYTFGSGTRLTVV.